This TCR beta chain was sequenced for a study of CD4 and CD8 cells across lung adenocarcinoma regions. The patients had localized lung adenocarcinoma, a non-small cell subtype. V was trimmed by 3 bases and J by 7 bases, leaving 9 bases between them. This CDR3 comprises 12 residues. A single record per CDR3 protein comes from TCRdb applying MiXCR to the PCR reads. The sample yields 25,000 or so distinct CDR3 sequences, more than 45% seen once. The receptor comes from a male donor with lung adenocarcinoma. The CD4 and CD8 labels of this study may be unreliable. This chain connects TRBV12-3 or TRBV12-4 to TRBJ1-1; D is ambiguous. Input material: CD4+ T cells from the center of a lung tumor. The CDR3 bases are TGTGCCAGCAGTTTTTTCAAGAGTGAAGCTTTCTTT. Its protein product is CASSFFKSEAFF.